The source of this T cell receptor beta chain is a study of breast tumors, draining lymph nodes, adjacent tissues. Germline V lookup: CDR1 SGHTS, CDR2 YDEGEE. Unmatched junction bases numbered 3, after V lost 0 bases and J lost 1 base. The length of the CDR3 is 16 residues. TCRdb ran MiXCR on the multiplex PCR reads and lists one entry per CDR3 protein. This table has some 21,000 distinct CDR3 sequences, about 38% appearing once. Sequencing was done on a sample of breast tumor tissue. The rearrangement uses TRBV5-8 and TRBJ2-3; TRBD2 aligns across 9 bases. The sequence was obtained from a female donor with breast cancer. Some clones in this sample may be carry-over from other donors' samples. The CDR3 loop reads CASSLALAGRTDTQYF. The CDR3 bases are TGTGCCAGCAGCTTGGCCCTAGCGGGACGCACAGATACGCAGTATTTT.